This TCR beta chain was recorded in a study of blood T cells in healthy people across ages. Germline V gene data show CDR1 as SGHNT and CDR2 as YENEEA. The germline V and J ends were trimmed by 4 bases and 1 base, with 13 bases remaining between them. The CDR3 spans 15 residues. Next came a second PCR, run for roughly 6 to 11 cycles, which used a sample-barcoded 5' primer along with a J-beta primer mix. TCRdb reanalysed the 5' RACE reads using MiXCR and keeps one entry per CDR3 protein. The sample shows 650,000 to 700,000 distinct CDR3 sequences, about 34% of them seen only once. This TCR was recovered from a woman of 80 years or more in good health. What was sequenced was blood. This chain links TRBV11-3 with TRBJ1-1; no clear D. DNA for the CDR3: TGTGCCAGCAGCTCCTCATCGTACGGGAACACTGAAGCTTTCTTT. Translating gives CASSSSSYGNTEAFF.